Only a few counts were recorded for the clone carrying this T cell receptor (beta chain). The target antigen is unknown. Trimming left V 0 bases short and J 1 base short, with 9 bases between. This CDR3 has 15 residues. Germline V CDR1 and CDR2: MNHEY, SVGAGI. This sample was taken from a study of T-cell memory formation after mild COVID-19. TCRdb re-derived calls from the 5' RACE reads in MiXCR, one entry per CDR3 protein. The sample holds about half a million distinct CDR3 sequences, over 15% seen once. Findings and caveats of the study: Largely, contracting CD4+ clones fell within CM and EM, and contracting CD8+ clones within EMRA.

The V gene is TRBV6-5, the J gene TRBJ1-1, with a tentative D call TRBD1 (6 bases). The sample taken for sequencing was PBMCs or a T cell subset sorted from them (not recorded which). The TCR was taken from an adult woman who had mild COVID-19 (a few samples of this study predate the infection). Cell type and time point are not known. The CDR3 spells CASSYSGGANTEAFF. CDR3 coding DNA: TGTGCCAGCAGTTACTCTGGGGGGGCGAACACTGAAGCTTTCTTT.